These T cell receptor beta chains were read from a single sample in a study of cytomegalovirus exposure and HLA in healthy donors. Method: immunoSEQ multiplex PCR; TCRdb's copy keeps in-frame clones and lacks some. The table has 110,000 or so clones, approximately 80% seen once. Sequencing was carried out using PBMCs. The receptors derive from a woman under 40 in good health and CMV-seronegative. Each CDR3 is given with its conserved first and last residue. The order of the fields is V gene, J gene, clone size, D gene, CDR3 DNA, CDR3 protein. D genes are given only for firm matches. Part of the rows lack a size; the others show once, few, many or a class for expanded clones.

V: TRBV11-2
J: TRBJ2-5
size: NA
D: TRBD2
DNA: TGTGCCAGCAGCGAAGGACTAGCGGGAACCCCGACAGAGACCCAGTACTTC
CDR3: CASSEGLAGTPTETQYF

V: TRBV2
J: TRBJ1-2
size: few
D: NA
DNA: TGTGCCAGCAGGGCTAACTCCTTGACAGACTATGGCTACACCTTC
CDR3: CASRANSLTDYGYTF

V: TRBV19
J: TRBJ1-1
size: once
D: TRBD1
DNA: TGTGCCAGTAGTTGGACAGGATCACTCCGTGAAGCTTTCTTT
CDR3: CASSWTGSLREAFF

V: TRBV19
J: TRBJ1-1
size: NA
D: NA
DNA: TGTGCCAGTAGTAGCGATGGACTGGACACTGAAGCTTTCTTT
CDR3: CASSSDGLDTEAFF

V: TRBV29-1
J: TRBJ1-3
size: NA
D: NA
DNA: TGCAGCGTTGAAGATCGAGGTCTGGAAAGGACCATATATTTT
CDR3: CSVEDRGLERTIYF

V: TRBV7-2
J: TRBJ1-5
size: NA
D: TRBD1
DNA: TGTGCCAGCAGTTCGGACAGGGATCAGCCCCAGCATTTT
CDR3: CASSSDRDQPQHF

V: TRBV19
J: TRBJ2-3
size: NA
D: NA
DNA: TGTGCCAGTAGCTTCCGCCGAGGCACAGATACGCAGTATTTT
CDR3: CASSFRRGTDTQYF

V: TRBV27
J: TRBJ2-7
size: NA
D: TRBD1
DNA: TGTGCCAGCAGTACCCTCGGGACAGGAGCCTACGAGCAGTACTTC
CDR3: CASSTLGTGAYEQYF

V: TRBV27
J: TRBJ2-1
size: NA
D: NA
DNA: TGTGCCAGCAGCTTTTATTGGGCGGGCGAGCAGTTCTTC
CDR3: CASSFYWAGEQFF

V: TRBV6-1
J: TRBJ2-5
size: once
D: NA
DNA: TGTGCCAGCAGCCGGGGGACCGCCGGGGGAGAGACCCAGTACTTC
CDR3: CASSRGTAGGETQYF

V: TRBV5-4
J: TRBJ2-2
size: NA
D: TRBD1
DNA: TGCGCCAGCAGCGCGAAAACAGGGGCGCGAACCGGGGAGCTGTTTTTT
CDR3: CASSAKTGARTGELFF

V: TRBV6-5
J: TRBJ2-3
size: NA
D: NA
DNA: TGTGCCAGCAGTTATTGGCAAGACACAGATACGCAGTATTTT
CDR3: CASSYWQDTDTQYF

V: TRBV7-2
J: TRBJ1-2
size: NA
D: NA
DNA: TGTGCCAGCAGCTTAGGGAGGGGAGCTAACTATGGCTACACCTTC
CDR3: CASSLGRGANYGYTF

V: TRBV28
J: TRBJ2-3
size: NA
D: NA
DNA: TGTGCCAGCAGTTCCGCGGGTACAGGGACGGATACGCAGTATTTT
CDR3: CASSSAGTGTDTQYF

V: TRBV10-2
J: TRBJ2-7
size: NA
D: NA
DNA: TGCGCCAGCAGGGATAGCCACGAGCAGTACTTC
CDR3: CASRDSHEQYF

V: TRBV5-1
J: TRBJ2-5
size: once
D: NA
DNA: TGCGCCAGCAGCTTGGCAGGGGTCGGCACCCAGTACTTC
CDR3: CASSLAGVGTQYF

V: TRBV5-1
J: TRBJ2-3
size: few
D: NA
DNA: TGCGCCAGCAGCTCGTCCGGACAGATTATCACAGATACGCAGTATTTT
CDR3: CASSSSGQIITDTQYF

V: TRBV9
J: TRBJ2-1
size: NA
D: TRBD1
DNA: TGTGCCAGCAGCGCCCTTCCCGACAGGGGAGATTACAATGAGCAGTTCTTC
CDR3: CASSALPDRGDYNEQFF

V: TRBV19
J: TRBJ2-4
size: NA
D: TRBD1
DNA: TGTGCCAGTAGTCCCGCCCAGGGGGCAAGGGGCAAAAACATTCAGTACTTC
CDR3: CASSPAQGARGKNIQYF

V: TRBV7-7
J: TRBJ2-5
size: NA
D: NA
DNA: TGTGCTAGCAGCTTAGGACGACAGGAACAAGAGACCCAGTACTTC
CDR3: CASSLGRQEQETQYF

V: TRBV7-6
J: TRBJ2-6
size: once
D: NA
DNA: TGTGCCAGCAGCTTTACAGGGTCTGGGGCCAACGTCCTGACTTTC
CDR3: CASSFTGSGANVLTF